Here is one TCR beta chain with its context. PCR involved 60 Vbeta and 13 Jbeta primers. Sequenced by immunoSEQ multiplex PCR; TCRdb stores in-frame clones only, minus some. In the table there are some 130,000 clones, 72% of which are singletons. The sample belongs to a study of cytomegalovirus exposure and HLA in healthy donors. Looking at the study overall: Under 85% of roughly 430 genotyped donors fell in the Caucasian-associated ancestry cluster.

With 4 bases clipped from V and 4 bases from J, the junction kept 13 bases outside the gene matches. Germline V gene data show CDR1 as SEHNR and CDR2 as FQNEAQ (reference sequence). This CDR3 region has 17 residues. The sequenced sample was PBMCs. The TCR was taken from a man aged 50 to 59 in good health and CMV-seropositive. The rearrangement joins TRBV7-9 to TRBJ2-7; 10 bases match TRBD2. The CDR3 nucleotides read TGTGCCAGCAGCTCCGCGGGTGCAGCGGGAGGGATGTACGAGCAGTACTTC. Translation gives CASSSAGAAGGMYEQYF.